This T cell receptor (beta chain) was found in a study of blood T cell repertoires in COVID-19 (dated by TCRdb to between 2020 and 2021). Context from the whole study: Samples covering the acute and convalescent phases of COVID-19 were provided by collaborators in the United States, Italy and Spain. Subjects who had been exposed to COVID-19, were actively infected with it, or had recovered from it provided the deeply sampled blood TCRbeta repertoires that made up the dataset. Samples were obtained from the ongoing ImmuneRACE study (first 160 participants) and from 1,000 to 1,500 subjects provided by 6 global collaborators. Where available, HLA class I and class II types were taken from metadata supplied by the sample provider and were not determined by assay-based typing. Sample metadata almost always included a de-identified subject ID, COVID-19 status, age in years and sex. A freely available public database, intended as a resource for researchers studying the immune response to SARS-CoV-2, is where the repertoires were released. The prospective study material was composed of cDNA or gDNA derived from T cells, B-cell-depleted T cells, or PBMCs. Study-wide findings and limitations: How much clinical and demographic metadata was included differed by source and by participant, and the metadata was provided uncurated.

Each collaborating institution followed its own protocols to collect whole blood in K2EDTA tubes. For TCRbeta analysis, collaborators shipped samples in one of three forms: frozen whole blood, isolated PBMCs, or DNA extracted from either of those sample types. TCRbeta CDR3 regions were amplified from genomic DNA using the immunoSEQ Assay, a bias-controlled multiplex PCR. The paper's processing steps were these. The number of nucleated cells in each sample was estimated from the amplification of reference gene primers within the assay. To quantify the absolute abundance of each unique TCRbeta CDR3 rearrangement, sequence reads were collapsed and filtered. For each sample, productive Simpson clonality was calculated as the square root of Simpson's diversity index across productive rearrangements. TCRdb mirrors the immuneACCESS table, restricted to in-frame sequences. Some clones are absent from its copies; in checked studies, under half trace to an unresolved V gene, and the reason for the others is unknown. That table is the source of V, J and clone size, and D and trimming were worked out from the DNA. Within this sample are fewer than 300,000 clones, with 75% to 90% of them counted one time only. The ten largest make up roughly 2.7% of the sample.

CDR1 is given as GTSNPN and CDR2 as SVGIG, both from the germline V gene (reference sequence). From the cysteine through the phenylalanine, the CDR3 covers 13 amino acids. The retained sequence is limited to the CDR3, 39 bases, with the frame set at the first base. V loses 0 bases at its end and J loses 2 bases; junction bases beyond the gene matches: 0. This clone was seen once. It lacks a known antigen. Base quality data are lacking; no much larger clone is found one base away. The V gene is TRBV30 and the J gene is TRBJ2-5; TRBD1 aligns with 7 central bases. The source of this sequence is a woman between 70 and 85 years old with active or convalescent COVID-19. Sequencing used peripheral blood. The nucleotide sequence reads as follows: TGTGCCTGGAGTGTACAGGGGCAAGAGACCCAGTACTTC. It encodes CAWSVQGQETQYF.